Presented here are 7 T cell receptor beta chains from one specimen sequenced in a study of Graves' ophthalmopathy and Graves' hyperthyroidism. RNA transcripts provided the template for amplifying TCR beta CDR3 regions. First-round RT-PCR used HTBI primers; second-round multiplex PCR followed. TCRdb ran MiXCR on the multiplex PCR reads and lists one entry per CDR3 protein. The sample holds more than 550,000 distinct CDR3 sequences, about two fifths seen once. Sequenced sample: peripheral blood. These TCRs come from an adult man with Graves' ophthalmopathy.

This chain connects TRBV7-9 to TRBJ2-5; 7 bases agree with TRBD2. The CDR3 runs to 15 residues. Per germline, CDR1 SEHNR and CDR2 FQNEAQ (reference sequence). Trimming took 1 base from V and 7 from J; bases not matched to a gene: 9. The CDR3 region is CASSLVGGTQRTQYF. In DNA, the CDR3 is TGTGCCAGCAGCTTAGTCGGGGGGACCCAAAGGACCCAGTACTTC.

This clonotype was picked up a small number of times. V and J are TRBV20-1 and TRBJ1-2; no reliable D call. The CDR3 is made up of 14 amino acids. Deletions cut 0 bases from V and 8 bases from J, with 16 bases between. Germline lookup yields CDR1 DFQATT and CDR2 SNEGSKA (reference sequence). CDR3 amino acids: CSARDWNGLRGYTF. The CDR3 DNA sequence: TGCAGTGCTAGAGACTGGAACGGTTTGCGGGGCTACACCTTC.

To note about this clonotype: A read error is likely, as this CDR3 ends without the conserved phenylalanine or tryptophan. No DNA is shown, since the ends of the CDR3 on it are uncertain; the CDR3 is the one TCRdb lists. The J gene is TRBJ1-2, the V gene TRBV2; the table names TRBD1, a call not compared with the DNA. Germline V CDR1 and CDR2: SNHLY, FYNNEI. The CDR3 is 9 residues long, ends included. The chain's CDR3 is CASSPRQGL.

The chain links TRBV24-1 to TRBJ2-1; possibly TRBD1 or TRBD2 for D (5 bases each). Germline V gene sequence: CDR1 KGHDR, CDR2 SFDVKD. The CDR3 length is 14 residues. V was shortened by 6 bases and J by 1 base, with 9 bases between the two germline ends. CDR3 DNA sequence: TGTGCCACCAGTTGGGGGAAGTCCTACAATGAGCAGTTCTTC. Its protein is CATSWGKSYNEQFF.

CDR3 sequence (DNA): TGCGCCAGCAGCTTGTGGCGCCCGGGACGGGGAACCTACGAGCAGTACTTC. It yields the protein CASSLWRPGRGTYEQYF. The chain joins TRBV5-1 to TRBJ2-7; the D gene could be TRBD1 or TRBD2 (5 bases each). From germline, CDR1 is SGHRS and CDR2 YFSETQ. Between the trimmed V and J ends, which lost 1 base and 2 bases, there was a span of 19 bases. The CDR3 length is 17 residues.

This clonotype showed up just a few times. This chain uses TRBV24-1 with TRBJ2-1; TRBD2 matches 7 bases. In germline, CDR1 is KGHDR, CDR2 SFDVKD. The J segment lost 5 bases and the V segment lost 4 bases, leaving 4 bases of the junction unmatched. The CDR3 totals 14 residues. CDR3 coding DNA: TGTGCCACCAGTGACTCTGGGACTAACAATGAGCAGTTCTTC. It encodes CATSDSGTNNEQFF.

In its sample, this clonotype was seen a few times. CDR3: CASSLSTTGELFF. The CDR3 nucleotides read TGCGCCAGCAGCCTTTCCACCACCGGGGAGCTGTTTTTT. The chain combines TRBV5-1 with TRBJ2-2; D gene unclear. Trimming left V 4 bases short and J 4 bases short, with 8 bases between. The CDR3 loop spans 13 amino acids. Germline assignment: CDR1 SGHRS and CDR2 YFSETQ.